These 25 T cell receptor beta chains were sequenced from one sample in a study of CD8 T cells in Susac syndrome. With random hexamers, reverse transcription was performed on about 0.5 to 1 ug of RNA. TCRdb analysed the immunoSEQ multiplex PCR reads with MiXCR anew, one entry per CDR3 protein. The sample includes 95,000 to 150,000 distinct CDR3 sequences, 90% to 95% of them seen just once. Sequencing was done on a sample of CD4+ T cells from PBMCs. The receptors were sampled from a human donor in good health.

This chain links TRBV20-1 with TRBJ2-7; D gene ambiguous. The CDR3 is 14 amino acids. Trimming removed 0 bases from V and 0 bases from J, with 9 bases in between. CDR1 DFQATT and CDR2 SNEGSKA come from the germline V gene (reference sequence). The CDR3, as DNA: TGCAGTGCTAGAGACGCCTACACCTCCTACGAGCAGTACTTC. Translated, it gives CSARDAYTSYEQYF.

This chain uses TRBV3-1 with TRBJ2-3; 10 bases are a match to TRBD1. Germline lookup yields CDR1 LGHDT and CDR2 YNNKEL (reference sequence). V shed 4 bases and J 5 bases; nucleotides not matched to a gene: 3. CDR3 length: 14 amino acids. CDR3 DNA sequence: TGTGCCAGCAGCCCGACAGGGGGCGTAGATACGCAGTATTTT. Translated: CASSPTGGVDTQYF.

The chain is built from TRBV4-1 and TRBJ2-3; 7 bases are shared with TRBD1. Trimming at V came to 5 bases and at J to 2 bases, leaving 4 bases not matched to a gene. This CDR3 contains 14 residues. Germline CDR1 MGHRA, CDR2 YSYEKL. The CDR3 spells CASSSTGPTDTQYF. CDR3 sequence (DNA): TGCGCCAGCAGCTCGACAGGGCCCACAGATACGCAGTATTTT.

The DNA of the CDR3 is TGCGCCAGCTGCAGCGGGCCTAACACCGGGGAGCTGTTTTTT. Its protein product is CASCSGPNTGELFF. The chain joins TRBV5-1 to TRBJ2-2; the D gene is possibly TRBD2 (6 bases). This CDR3 has 14 amino acids. The V gene lost 7 bases and the J gene lost 2 bases, with 12 bases spanning the gap. Germline assignment: CDR1 SGHRS and CDR2 YFSETQ.

The chain combines TRBV20-1 with TRBJ2-1; 7 bases are a match to TRBD2. The V segment lost 2 bases and the J segment 5 bases; nucleotides outside the gene matches: 9. The V gene's germline CDR1 is DFQATT and CDR2 SNEGSKA (reference sequence). The length of the CDR3 is 15 residues. The CDR3 reads CSARRRERVNNEQFF. The CDR3 bases are TGCAGTGCTAGAAGGCGGGAGAGGGTAAACAATGAGCAGTTCTTC.

The rearrangement uses TRBV29-1 and TRBJ1-1; D possibly corresponds to TRBD1 (6 bases). CDR1 and CDR2 (germline): SQVTM, ANQGSEA. V shed 3 bases and J shed 5 bases, with 19 bases lying between them. This CDR3 region has 15 residues. CDR3 in DNA: TGCAGCGTTGAGGTGGGGGCGCGAGGAGCTACTGAAGCTTTCTTT. Protein product: CSVEVGARGATEAFF.

This clonotype has only one observation. The gene calls are TRBV19 and TRBJ2-6, with D uncertain. The CDR3 runs 12 residues. Trimming removed 7 bases from V and 2 bases from J, with 3 bases in between. Germline V gene sequence: CDR1 LNHDA, CDR2 SQIVND (reference sequence). CDR3 sequence (DNA): TGTGCCAGTACTACTGGGGCCAACGTCCTGACTTTC. Protein product: CASTTGANVLTF.

The chain links TRBV28 to TRBJ2-7; D is uncertain. The CDR3 spans 15 residues. Deletions cut 10 bases from V and 6 bases from J, with 25 bases between. CDR1 is MDHEN, CDR2 SYDVKM, per germline. The DNA of the CDR3 is TGTGCCACCTACAGCCGTTGGGCCCAGATGGGCGAGCAGTACTTC. Translation: CATYSRWAQMGEQYF.

The gene calls are TRBV14 and TRBJ1-3; D is undetermined. This CDR3 spans 14 amino acids. V lost 5 bases and J lost 6, with 14 bases in between. The germline CDR1 and CDR2 sequences are SGHDN and FVKESK. CDR3 DNA: TGTGCCAGCAGCGACTCTACGGGTCTAAACACCATATATTTT. Amino acid sequence: CASSDSTGLNTIYF.

The chain links TRBV12-3 or TRBV12-4 to TRBJ1-3, with D uncertain. This CDR3 spans 13 amino acids. Trimming removed 4 bases at V and 4 bases at J, with 8 bases between. CDR3 in DNA: TGTGCCAGCAGTTCCCAACGGGGAAACACCATATATTTT. It specifies CASSSQRGNTIYF.

V and J are TRBV19 and TRBJ2-7; D is unclear. Trimming took 5 bases from V and 3 from J, leaving 14 bases between them. CDR3 length: 14 residues. Germline V CDR1 and CDR2: LNHDA, SQIVND (reference sequence). The CDR3 nucleotides read TGTGCCAGTAGTCAGCCGGGTCAATTCTACGAGCAGTACTTC. Protein sequence: CASSQPGQFYEQYF.

This chain connects TRBV18 to TRBJ2-3; 14 bases are a match to TRBD2. The CDR3 runs to 20 residues. V lost 2 bases to trimming and J lost 6 bases; unmatched junction nucleotides: 16. CDR1 and CDR2 from the germline V gene are KGHSH and LQKENI. The CDR3 protein is CASSPSGLAGGPRHMDTQYF. CDR3 coding DNA: TGTGCCAGCTCACCATCCGGACTAGCGGGAGGTCCTCGTCACATGGATACGCAGTATTTT.

The chain employs TRBV20-1 and TRBJ2-7; 9 bases agree with TRBD1. Germline CDR1 is DFQATT and CDR2 is SNEGSKA (reference sequence). With 0 bases clipped from V and 4 bases from J, the junction kept 13 bases outside the gene matches. There are 17 residues in the CDR3. The CDR3 DNA sequence: TGCAGTGCTAGAGATCCTGCTACGGGACAGGGCGCATACGAGCAGTACTTC. Translating it yields CSARDPATGQGAYEQYF.

J is TRBJ1-2 and V is TRBV30; no clear D. The CDR3 is 13 residues long. Germline lookup yields CDR1 GTSNPN and CDR2 SVGIG (reference sequence). Trimming left V 2 bases short and J 1 base short, with 8 bases between. The CDR3 bases are TGTGCCTGGAGTCCGGATTTTAACTATGGCTACACCTTC. Protein product: CAWSPDFNYGYTF.

The gene calls are TRBV29-1 and TRBJ2-1, with D possibly matching TRBD1 (6 bases). CDR3 length: 13 residues. Germline CDR1 SQVTM, CDR2 ANQGSEA. V lost 7 bases and J 4 bases, leaving 14 bases between the germline ends. The CDR3 sequence is CSALQGQYNEQFF. CDR3 in DNA: TGCAGCGCGTTGCAGGGGCAGTACAATGAGCAGTTCTTC.

The chain employs TRBV30 and TRBJ1-1, with TRBD1 as a possible D gene (5 bases). This CDR3 is built from 13 residues. The V and J ends lost 3 bases and 3 bases respectively, with 11 bases between them. Germline V lookup: CDR1 GTSNPN, CDR2 SVGIG (reference sequence). The CDR3 spells CAWSTRGYTEAFF. CDR3 in DNA: TGTGCCTGGAGCACACGGGGGTACACTGAAGCTTTCTTT.

The V call is TRBV28, the J call TRBJ2-7; a possible D gene is TRBD1 (6 bases). Deletions cut 5 bases from V and 7 bases from J, with 15 bases between. Germline lookup yields CDR1 MDHEN and CDR2 SYDVKM. This CDR3 is built from 13 residues. The CDR3 coding sequence is TGTGCCAGCAGTACCGGACAGATTCGGGAGCAGTACTTC. Residues: CASSTGQIREQYF.

The chain has TRBV7-2 and TRBJ2-1; D remains ambiguous. The CDR3 covers 14 residues. Trimming left V 5 bases short and J 0 bases short, with 8 bases between. Per germline, CDR1 SGHTA and CDR2 FQGNSA. CDR3 nucleotides: TGTGCCAGCAGCCCAGCCGCCTCCTACAATGAGCAGTTCTTC. The encoded protein is CASSPAASYNEQFF.

V gene TRBV3-1 combines with J gene TRBJ1-6; TRBD1 might be the D (5 bases). V dropped 1 base and J dropped 8 bases, with 12 bases sitting between them. Germline CDR1 is LGHDT and CDR2 is YNNKEL (reference sequence). The CDR3 contains 15 residues. CDR3 nucleotide sequence: TGTGCCAGCAGCCAAGGTTTTGTGGGGGATTCACCCCTCCACTTT. It yields the protein CASSQGFVGDSPLHF.

The V and J genes are TRBV14 and TRBJ2-3; D is ambiguous. The CDR3 is made up of 16 amino acids. In germline, CDR1 is SGHDN, CDR2 FVKESK. V was shortened by 1 base and J by 1 base, with 12 bases between the two germline ends. DNA of the CDR3: TGTGCCAGCAGCCAAGGTCTAGTCTTAGGCACAGATACGCAGTATTTT. Protein product: CASSQGLVLGTDTQYF.

The chain combines TRBV5-1 with TRBJ1-1; maybe TRBD1 (5 bases). This CDR3 has 13 residues. V lost 4 bases to trimming and J lost 6 bases, with 13 bases between them. Germline V gene data show CDR1 as SGHRS and CDR2 as YFSETQ. The CDR3 region has the DNA TGCGCCAGCAGCCGGGCGAGGGGCTCTGAAGCTTTCTTT. As protein: CASSRARGSEAFF.

The V call is TRBV29-1, the J call TRBJ1-1, with D possibly being TRBD1 (5 bases). The germline V and J ends were trimmed by 8 bases and 5 bases, with 12 bases remaining between them. This CDR3 spans 11 amino acids. From germline, CDR1 is SQVTM and CDR2 ANQGSEA. This CDR3 is CSTGARTEAFF. The CDR3 nucleotides are TGCAGCACAGGCGCCAGGACTGAAGCTTTCTTT.

The chain recombines TRBV6-1 with TRBJ1-1; TRBD1 agrees at 9 bases. V trimming: 6 bases; J trimming: 3 bases; junction bases outside the gene matches: 11. This CDR3 has 16 amino acids. Per germline, CDR1 MNHNS and CDR2 SASEGT. The CDR3 reads CASRPTGGWLDTEAFF. The CDR3, as DNA: TGTGCCAGCAGGCCAACAGGGGGCTGGTTGGACACTGAAGCTTTCTTT.

The chain is built from TRBV15 and TRBJ2-7; 9 positions agree with TRBD1. Trimming at V came to 2 bases and at J to 2 bases, leaving 16 bases not matched to a gene. CDR1 is LNHNV and CDR2 is YYDKDF in the germline V gene (reference sequence). This CDR3 is built from 19 residues. CDR3 DNA sequence: TGTGCCACCAGCAGACCCCCAGGGACCGGGACAGGGAAGGCCTACGAGCAGTACTTC. Translation gives CATSRPPGTGTGKAYEQYF.

This clonotype was found once. V is TRBV20-1 and J is TRBJ2-1, with D tentatively TRBD1 or TRBD2 (5 bases each). Per the germline V gene, CDR1 is DFQATT and CDR2 is SNEGSKA (reference sequence). The germline V and J ends were trimmed by 6 bases and 2 bases, with 14 bases remaining between them. The CDR3 contains 14 residues. Written as DNA, the CDR3 is TGCAGTGCCAAGAGAGGGGTCACCTACAATGAGCAGTTCTTC. Its protein product is CSAKRGVTYNEQFF.